The 16 T cell receptor beta chains listed next were all sequenced from one sample in a study of PD-L1 blockade in urothelial cancer. This sample's time point: pretreatment peripheral blood. The repertoire was sequenced with immunoSEQ multiplex PCR; TCRdb's copy has only in-frame clones and lacks some. The sample includes 60,000 to 70,000 clones, roughly 77% of them seen just once. The sequences come from PBMCs, collected around atezolizumab (anti-PD-L1) treatment. Receptors originate from a man between 65 and 80 years old with urothelial cancer.

This chain joins TRBV5-4 and TRBJ2-1; no clear D. Trimming took off 4 bases at V and 6 bases at J, with 14 bases between the two ends. Germline CDR1 and CDR2: SGHNT and YYREEE (reference sequence). This CDR3 is built from 14 residues. The DNA of the CDR3 is TGTGCCAGCAGCCCCGAAAGTTTTAGCAATGAGCAGTTCTTC. It yields the protein CASSPESFSNEQFF.

A remark on this clone: The junction does not match germline at one end; this may be a read error. CDR3 region: CASSLNGRTWAAHF. CDR3 sequence (DNA): TGTGCCAGCAGCTTAAACGGGAGGACTTGGGCGGCGCACTTC. The rearrangement uses TRBV7-8 and TRBJ2-7, with 7 bases aligning to TRBD2. CDR3 length: 14 residues. Germline assignment: CDR1 SGHVS and CDR2 FQNEAQ.

The V call is TRBV29-1, the J call TRBJ2-3; a possible D gene is TRBD2 (5 bases). V shed 4 bases and J shed 2 bases, with 19 bases lying between them. The germline CDR1 and CDR2 sequences are SQVTM and ANQGSEA. The CDR3 contains 16 residues. This chain's CDR3 is CSVVLSTQRFTDTQYF. The CDR3 nucleotides read TGCAGCGTTGTCCTTTCGACACAGCGGTTCACAGATACGCAGTATTTT.

CDR3: CASSQLRQKTDTQYF. CDR3 in DNA: TGTGCCAGCAGCCAACTAAGACAGAAAACAGATACGCAGTATTTT. This chain uses TRBV4-2 with TRBJ2-3; D is perhaps TRBD1 (5 bases). The CDR3 is made up of 15 amino acids. V lost 2 bases and J lost 3, with 12 bases in between. Germline lookup yields CDR1 LGHNA and CDR2 YNFKEQ.

The rearrangement uses TRBV20-1 and TRBJ2-1, with D hard to call. The CDR3 is 11 amino acids. Germline lookup yields CDR1 DFQATT and CDR2 SNEGSKA (reference sequence). The V end lost 0 bases, the J end lost 7 bases, and 4 bases lay between the germline ends. The CDR3 region is CSARDLNEQFF. CDR3 in DNA: TGCAGTGCTAGAGATTTAAATGAGCAGTTCTTC.

This clone was seen once. This chain joins TRBV5-6 and TRBJ2-4, with D possibly being TRBD2 (6 bases). V dropped 0 bases and J dropped 3 bases, with 7 bases sitting between them. CDR3 size: 14 residues. The germline gives CDR1 SGHDT, CDR2 YYEEEE. This chain's CDR3 is CASSLGGGKNIQYF. The CDR3 DNA is TGTGCCAGCAGCTTGGGGGGAGGCAAAAACATTCAGTACTTC.

The chain links TRBV2 to TRBJ1-4, with TRBD1 identical over 10 bases. The germline gives CDR1 SNHLY, CDR2 FYNNEI. V was clipped by 7 bases and J by 8 bases; unmatched bases: 7. The CDR3 runs 14 residues. The CDR3, as DNA: TGTGCCAGCACCCGACAGGGGGCCGGGGAAAAACTGTTTTTT. Its protein product is CASTRQGAGEKLFF.

The chain is built from TRBV2 and TRBJ2-2, with a possible D match to TRBD1 (5 bases). V was shortened by 7 bases and J by 6 bases, with 12 bases between the two germline ends. The length of the CDR3 is 13 residues. Germline V CDR1 and CDR2: SNHLY, FYNNEI. Written as DNA, the CDR3 is TGTGCCAGCAATACGGACAAAGCCGGGGAGCTGTTTTTT. Protein product: CASNTDKAGELFF.

The chain has TRBV11-2 and TRBJ1-3; D remains unclear. V gave up 1 base and J gave up 0 bases, with 19 bases separating them. Germline assignment: CDR1 SGHAT and CDR2 FQNNGV. CDR3 size: 19 residues. The CDR3 loop reads CASSLAPAFERVSGNTIYF. The CDR3 DNA reads TGTGCCAGCAGCTTAGCCCCGGCTTTTGAGCGAGTCTCTGGAAACACCATATATTTT.

The chain couples TRBV5-1 to TRBJ2-1; the D is unclear. Germline loops: CDR1 SGHRS, CDR2 YFSETQ. This CDR3 is 15 amino acids long. The ends were cut back, 4 bases at V and 0 bases at J, with 11 bases in the middle. CDR3 nucleotide sequence: TGCGCCAGCAGCCTTACACAGAACTCCTACAATGAGCAGTTCTTC. Protein sequence: CASSLTQNSYNEQFF.

Remarks on this clone: A read error may account for a junction end that differs from germline. V gene TRBV4-1 combines with J gene TRBJ2-1; no clear D. The CDR3 consists of 14 residues. Germline V lookup: CDR1 MGHRA, CDR2 YSYEKL. The CDR3 protein is CAGSSQSSYNEQFF. In nucleotides, the CDR3 is TGCGCCGGCAGCTCACAAAGCTCCTACAATGAGCAGTTCTTC.

The chain recombines TRBV30 with TRBJ1-3; 10 nucleotides match TRBD1. This CDR3 spans 16 amino acids. CDR1 and CDR2 from the germline V gene are GTSNPN and SVGIG (reference sequence). J gave up 1 base and V 8 bases, and 11 bases lay outside the gene matches. The DNA for the CDR3 is TGTGCCGTGGCTCCGGGACAGGGGCTGTCTGGAAACACCATATATTTT. This gives the protein CAVAPGQGLSGNTIYF.

V and J are TRBV7-9 and TRBJ1-3; D gene unclear. The germline gives CDR1 SEHNR, CDR2 FQNEAQ (reference sequence). This CDR3 comprises 16 residues. V was pared by 5 bases and J by 0 bases, with 14 bases between. CDR3 in DNA: TGTGCCAGCAGCCGGGCGGGGATCCGCTCTGGAAACACCATATATTTT. It is translated as CASSRAGIRSGNTIYF.

The chain couples TRBV19 to TRBJ2-2, with TRBD1 as a possible D gene (6 bases). Germline CDR1 and CDR2: LNHDA and SQIVND (reference sequence). Trimming pared 4 bases from V and 4 bases from J, leaving 16 bases between. The CDR3 has 16 residues. As DNA, the CDR3 is TGTGCCAGTAGTACTCTAGACAGGACTCTCACCGGGGAGCTGTTTTTT. Protein: CASSTLDRTLTGELFF. The full variable domain, rest sourced from reference TRBV19 and TRBJ2-2, is DGGITQSPKYLFRKEGQNVTLSCEQNLNHDAMYWYRQDPGQGLRLIYYSQIVNDFQKGDIAEGYSVSREKKESFPLTVTSAQKNPTAFYLCASSTLDRTLTGELFFGEGSRLTVL.

This chain links TRBV5-8 with TRBJ2-7; 8 nucleotides agree with TRBD2. J gave up 8 bases and V 5 bases, and 6 bases lay outside the gene matches. Germline V gives CDR1 SGHTS, CDR2 YDEGEE. There are 12 residues in the CDR3. The CDR3 loop is CASRFGGVKQYF. The CDR3 DNA is TGTGCCAGCAGATTCGGGGGGGTGAAGCAGTACTTC. Combining the CDR3 with reference TRBV5-8 and TRBJ2-7 gives the whole variable domain EAGVTQSPTHLIKTRGQQATLRCSPISGHTSVYWYQQALGLGLQFLLWYDEGEERNRGNFPPRFSGRQFPNYSSELNVNALELEDSALYLCASRFGGVKQYFGPGTRLTVT.

The chain carries TRBV5-1 and TRBJ2-1; 8 bases agree with TRBD2. This CDR3 is 15 amino acids long. Germline V gives CDR1 SGHRS, CDR2 YFSETQ. The trim removed 4 bases at V and 2 bases at J, leaving 5 bases unmatched. The CDR3 is CASSTAGATYNEQFF. CDR3 in DNA: TGCGCCAGCAGCACAGCGGGAGCTACCTACAATGAGCAGTTCTTC.